Described below is a single TCR beta chain sequence and its context. Its cognate antigen is unknown. J gave up 0 bases and V 6 bases, and 4 bases lay outside the gene matches. Germline V gives CDR1 SNHLY, CDR2 FYNNEI. This CDR3 spans 15 amino acids. The authors ran the assay at deep level. Sequencing was performed with immunoSEQ multiplex PCR; in TCRdb, only in-frame clones are kept and a portion is missing. The sample records roughly 700,000 clones, around 72% being singletons. This sample is drawn from a study of shared clonotypes between healthy human individuals. About the study: Three plates were used per donor for CD4 naive, three for CD4 memory, two for CD8 naive and one for CD8 memory.

Adult donors, all healthy and HIV-negative, had no recent acute infections or vaccinations. Whole-study results and caveats: It was anticipated that sequencing depth would influence how many clonotypes donors shared.

The V and J genes are TRBV2 and TRBJ2-1; 8 bases map to TRBD1. The specimen was memory CD4+ T cells sorted from blood. The subset is: CD45RA-negative fraction. This TCR was recovered from a young woman in good health. For the CDR3, the DNA is TGTGCCAGCAGAGAGGACAGGGCCTCCTACAATGAGCAGTTCTTC. Protein product: CASREDRASYNEQFF.